The 19 T cell receptor beta chains below all came from one sample that was sequenced in a study of cytomegalovirus exposure and HLA in healthy donors (dated by TCRdb to 2015 to 2018). Library generation was performed with the immunoSEQ multiplex PCR assay. For the multiplex PCR, a mixture combining 60 forward primers for TCR Vbeta segments and 13 reverse primers for TCR Jbeta segments was used. In its TCRdb copy, this immuneACCESS table keeps in-frame sequences only and misses some clones. Where compared with another copy, unresolved V genes explain less than half of these, and the others have no known cause. The sample's table lists a count of 100,000 to 150,000 clones. Roughly 2.5% of the sample goes to the ten largest clones. The material sequenced was PBMCs. The receptors originated from a man between 25 and 39 years old in good health and CMV-seronegative.

V usage is TRBV14 and J usage is TRBJ1-2; D gene ambiguous. CDR1 and CDR2 (germline): SGHDN, FVKESK. The CDR3 spans 12 residues. V dropped 4 bases and J dropped 8 bases, with 11 bases sitting between them. The DNA of the CDR3 is TGTGCCAGCAGCCGAACCCGTCAGGGCTACACCTTC. Its protein product is CASSRTRQGYTF.

The chain combines TRBV11-1 with TRBJ1-4; no clear D gene. CDR3 size: 14 residues. Germline CDR1 and CDR2: SGHAT and FQDESV (reference sequence). V lost 7 bases, J lost 0 bases, and 9 bases lay in between. The CDR3 loop is CASNNAATNEKLFF. DNA of the CDR3: TGTGCCAGCAACAACGCTGCAACTAATGAAAAACTGTTTTTT.

V usage is TRBV30 and J usage is TRBJ2-7; weak D call: TRBD2 (6 bases). The CDR3 is made up of 13 amino acids. V was trimmed by 0 bases and J by 3 bases, leaving 9 bases between them. CDR1 GTSNPN and CDR2 SVGIG come from the germline V gene (reference sequence). DNA for the CDR3: TGTGCCTGGAGTGTAGCCGGGGGCTACGAGCAGTACTTC. Its translation: CAWSVAGGYEQYF. Combining the CDR3 with reference TRBV30 and TRBJ2-7 gives the whole variable domain SQTIHQWPATLVQPVGSPLSLECTVEGTSNPNLYWYRQAAGRGLQLLFYSVGIGQISSEVPQNLSASRPQDRQFILSSKKLLLSDSGFYLCAWSVAGGYEQYFGPGTRLTVT.

The chain recombines TRBV6-1 with TRBJ1-2, with D possibly TRBD1 on 6 matching bases. Germline-derived CDR1 and CDR2 are MNHNS and SASEGT. V gave up 8 bases and J gave up 7 bases, with 17 bases separating them. The CDR3 loop spans 13 amino acids. The CDR3 region has the DNA TGTGCCAGCCAACAGGGTGGTTACGGTGGCTACACCTTC. Its translation: CASQQGGYGGYTF.

The chain employs TRBV5-1 and TRBJ1-4, with 8 bases fitting TRBD1. The germline V gene has CDR1 SGHRS and CDR2 YFSETQ. The V and J ends lost 0 bases and 0 bases, in that order; junction bases with no gene match: 1. This CDR3 has 16 residues. CDR3 sequence (DNA): TGCGCCAGCAGCTTGGACAGGGGGGCAACTAATGAAAAACTGTTTTTT. Translation: CASSLDRGATNEKLFF.

About this clone itself: Mismatch with germline at one junction end may stem from a read error. In DNA, the CDR3 is TGTGCCAGCAGTTTATTATCCCATATCAGTTTCGTCTTC. Protein product: CASSLLSHISFVF. J is TRBJ2-7 and V is TRBV27, with unresolved D. Germline CDR1 and CDR2: MNHEY and SMNVEV (reference sequence). The CDR3 is 13 amino acids.

This chain joins TRBV7-2 and TRBJ1-1, with D possibly matching TRBD1 (5 bases). The CDR3 loop spans 14 amino acids. The V end was cut by 5 bases, the J end by 1 base, with 11 bases between. Germline V gene data show CDR1 as SGHTA and CDR2 as FQGNSA. Written as DNA, the CDR3 is TGTGCCAGCAGCGCCACTGGGGCGAACACTGAAGCTTTCTTT. Translated: CASSATGANTEAFF.

The rearrangement links TRBV30 to TRBJ1-2, with TRBD1 matching 11 bases. V shed 5 bases, J shed 10 bases, and the junction held 6 bases outside the gene matches. Germline V lookup: CDR1 GTSNPN, CDR2 SVGIG (reference sequence). The CDR3 contains 12 residues. The CDR3 is CAWLGTGGDYTF. Here the CDR3 DNA reads TGTGCCTGGCTCGGGACAGGGGGAGACTACACCTTC.

V usage is TRBV11-2 and J usage is TRBJ2-5; TRBD1 agrees at 8 bases. The V segment lost 5 bases and the J segment 4 bases; nucleotides outside the gene matches: 9. The CDR3 covers 15 residues. Germline V gene sequence: CDR1 SGHAT, CDR2 FQNNGV. CDR3 sequence: CASSPGQGSVETQYF. DNA of the CDR3: TGTGCCAGCAGCCCTGGACAGGGAAGTGTAGAGACCCAGTACTTC.

The rearrangement links TRBV19 to TRBJ2-5; D perhaps matches TRBD1 (5 bases). The germline V gene has CDR1 LNHDA and CDR2 SQIVND (reference sequence). The CDR3 is 13 residues long. The germline V and J ends were trimmed by 5 bases and 2 bases, with 9 bases remaining between them. CDR3 residues: CASSPDRQETQYF. CDR3 nucleotides: TGTGCCAGTAGTCCAGACAGACAAGAGACCCAGTACTTC.

The chain is built from TRBV4-3 and TRBJ1-2; D perhaps matches TRBD1 (5 bases). CDR1 LGHNA and CDR2 YSLEER come from the germline V gene. Trimming took 0 bases from V and 4 from J, leaving 9 bases between them. The CDR3 covers 14 residues. DNA for the CDR3: TGCGCCAGCAGCCAAGATTGGGGCCTCTATGGCTACACCTTC. The encoded protein is CASSQDWGLYGYTF.

The rearrangement joins TRBV9 to TRBJ1-2, with 7 nucleotides matching TRBD1. Unmatched junction bases numbered 6, after V lost 4 bases and J lost 3 bases. Germline V gives CDR1 SGDLS, CDR2 YYNGEE. CDR3 length: 14 amino acids. This CDR3 reads CASSLGQDDYGYTF. The CDR3 DNA reads as TGTGCCAGCAGCCTTGGACAGGACGACTATGGCTACACCTTC.

The chain combines TRBV7-3 with TRBJ2-5; D is possibly TRBD1 (6 bases). The CDR3 loop spans 15 amino acids. CDR1 SGHTA and CDR2 FQGTGA come from the germline V gene. Trimming removed 5 bases at V and 0 bases at J, with 13 bases between. CDR3 protein: CASSGTGNHQETQYF. The DNA for the CDR3 is TGTGCCAGCAGCGGAACAGGGAACCACCAAGAGACCCAGTACTTC.

This sequence joins TRBV7-2 and TRBJ1-2; maybe TRBD1 (6 bases). V lost 5 bases and J lost 3, with 19 bases in between. CDR3 size: 16 residues. The germline gives CDR1 SGHTA, CDR2 FQGNSA. The chain's CDR3 is CASSQPLAGGDYGYTF. DNA for the CDR3: TGTGCCAGCAGCCAGCCGCTTGCGGGGGGCGACTATGGCTACACCTTC.

The chain links TRBV6-1 to TRBJ2-5; 9 nucleotides line up with TRBD2. The better agreement between TRBJ2-7 and the DNA end casts doubt on the J call. The CDR3 has 15 residues. Germline CDR1 is MNHNS and CDR2 is SASEGT. DNA of the CDR3: TGTGCCAGCAGTGATGTAGCGGGGGAGCGGTACGAGCAGTACTTC. Its translation: CASSDVAGERYEQYF.

This chain joins TRBV30 and TRBJ1-4; D gene ambiguous. The ends were cut back, 3 bases at V and 4 bases at J, with 3 bases in the middle. This CDR3 comprises 11 residues. Germline lookup yields CDR1 GTSNPN and CDR2 SVGIG (reference sequence). The CDR3 DNA reads as TGTGCCTGGAGCCGTAATGAAAAACTGTTTTTT. Its protein is CAWSRNEKLFF.

The CDR3 loop is CASSRDRPGNTIYF. For the CDR3, the DNA is TGTGCCAGCAGTCGGGACAGACCTGGAAACACCATATATTTT. The rearrangement uses TRBV2 and TRBJ1-3; 7 bases fit TRBD1. Germline V gene data show CDR1 as SNHLY and CDR2 as FYNNEI. The ends lost 5 bases at V and 2 bases at J; junction bases unmatched: 3. The CDR3 consists of 14 residues. Complete variable domain (other parts from reference TRBV2 and TRBJ1-3): EPEVTQTPSHQVTQMGQEVILRCVPISNHLYFYWYRQILGQKVEFLVSFYNNEISEKSEIFDDQFSVERPDGSNFTLKIRSTKLEDSAMYFCASSRDRPGNTIYFGEGSWLTVV.

About this clone itself: Different DNA sequences within this sample yield the same CDR3. The rearrangement uses TRBV7-6 and TRBJ2-5, with D perhaps matching TRBD1 or TRBD2 (8 bases each). The V and J ends lost 5 bases and 5 bases respectively, with 18 bases between them. CDR1 SGHVS and CDR2 FNYEAQ come from the germline V gene. The CDR3 has 15 residues. CDR3 loop: CASSLGTGGGETQYF. As DNA, the CDR3 is TGTGCCAGCAGCCTAGGGACAGGCGGGGGGGAGACCCAGTACTTC.

The genes are TRBV27 and TRBJ2-7; TRBD2 matches at 7 bases. The CDR3 is 13 amino acids. CDR1 and CDR2 from the germline V gene are MNHEY and SMNVEV (reference sequence). V shed 8 bases, J shed 0 bases, and the junction held 4 bases outside the gene matches. The CDR3 DNA is TGTGCCAGCGCCTCGGGGGGCTCCTACGAGCAGTACTTC. This sequence encodes CASASGGSYEQYF.